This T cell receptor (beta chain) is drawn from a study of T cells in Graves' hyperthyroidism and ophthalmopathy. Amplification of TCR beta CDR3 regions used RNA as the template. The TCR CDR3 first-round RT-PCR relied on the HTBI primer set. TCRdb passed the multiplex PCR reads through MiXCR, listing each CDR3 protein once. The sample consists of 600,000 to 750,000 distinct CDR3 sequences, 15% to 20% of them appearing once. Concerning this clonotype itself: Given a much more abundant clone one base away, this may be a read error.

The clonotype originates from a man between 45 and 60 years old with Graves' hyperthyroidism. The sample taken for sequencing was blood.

CDR3 residues: CASSSGTGFSYTF. CDR3 in DNA: TGTGCCAGCAGCTCCGGGACAGGGTTTAGCTACACCTTC. The chain uses TRBV7-2 and TRBJ1-2, with 9 positions matching TRBD1. After removal of 4 bases from V and 9 bases from J, the junction contained 6 bases not matched to a gene. Germline CDR1 SGHTA, CDR2 FQGNSA. The CDR3 length is 13 residues.